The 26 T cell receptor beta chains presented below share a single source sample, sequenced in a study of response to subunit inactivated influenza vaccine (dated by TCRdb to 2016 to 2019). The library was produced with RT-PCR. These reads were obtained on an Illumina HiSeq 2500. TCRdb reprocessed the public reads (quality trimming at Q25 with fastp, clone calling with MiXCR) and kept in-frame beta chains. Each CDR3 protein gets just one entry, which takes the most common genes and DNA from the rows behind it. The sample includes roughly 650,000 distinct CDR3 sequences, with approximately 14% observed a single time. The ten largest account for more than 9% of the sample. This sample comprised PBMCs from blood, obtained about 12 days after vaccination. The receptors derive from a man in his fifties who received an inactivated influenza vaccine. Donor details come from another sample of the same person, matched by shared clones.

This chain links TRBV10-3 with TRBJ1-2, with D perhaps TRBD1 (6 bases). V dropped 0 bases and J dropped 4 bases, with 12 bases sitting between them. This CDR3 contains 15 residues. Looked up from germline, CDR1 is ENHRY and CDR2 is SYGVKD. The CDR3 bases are TGTGCCATCAGTGAGTCGGAAGGGGGGGGCTATGGCTACACCTTC. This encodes CAISESEGGGYGYTF.

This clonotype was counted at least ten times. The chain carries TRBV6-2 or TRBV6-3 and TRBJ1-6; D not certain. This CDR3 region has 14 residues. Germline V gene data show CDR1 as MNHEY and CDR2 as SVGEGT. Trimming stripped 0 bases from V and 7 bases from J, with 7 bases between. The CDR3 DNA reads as TGTGCCAGCAGTTACTCCGCGGGGAATTCACCCCTCCACTTT. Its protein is CASSYSAGNSPLHF.

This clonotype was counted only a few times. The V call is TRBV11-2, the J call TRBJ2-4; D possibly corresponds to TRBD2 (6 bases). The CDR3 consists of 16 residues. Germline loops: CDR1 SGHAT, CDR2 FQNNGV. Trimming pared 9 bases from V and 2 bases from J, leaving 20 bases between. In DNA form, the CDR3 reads TGTGCCAGTTTACTGGGGATGGGGGGAACCAAAAACATTCAGTACTTC. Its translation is CASLLGMGGTKNIQYF.

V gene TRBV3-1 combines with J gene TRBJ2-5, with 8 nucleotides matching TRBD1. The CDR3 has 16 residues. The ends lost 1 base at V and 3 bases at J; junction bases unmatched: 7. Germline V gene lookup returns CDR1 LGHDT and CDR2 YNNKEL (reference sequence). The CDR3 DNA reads TGTGCCAGCAGCCAAGGTAGCAGGGGGCGGGAAGAGACCCAGTACTTC. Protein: CASSQGSRGREETQYF.

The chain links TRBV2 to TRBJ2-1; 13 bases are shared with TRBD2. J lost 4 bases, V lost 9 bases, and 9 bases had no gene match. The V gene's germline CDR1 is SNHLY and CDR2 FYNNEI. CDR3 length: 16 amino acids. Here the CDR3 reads CASTTGLAGAYNEQFF. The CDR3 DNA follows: TGTGCCAGTACGACCGGACTAGCGGGGGCTTACAATGAGCAGTTCTTC. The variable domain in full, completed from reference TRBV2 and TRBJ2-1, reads EPEVTQTPSHQVTQMGQEVILRCVPISNHLYFYWYRQILGQKVEFLVSFYNNEISEKSEIFDDQFSVERPDGSNFTLKIRSTKLEDSAMYFCASTTGLAGAYNEQFFGPGTRLTVL.

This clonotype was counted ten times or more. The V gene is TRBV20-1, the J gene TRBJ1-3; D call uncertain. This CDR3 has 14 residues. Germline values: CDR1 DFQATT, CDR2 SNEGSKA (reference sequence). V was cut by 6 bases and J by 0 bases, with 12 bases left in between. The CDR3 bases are TGCAGTGCCCTCGGACCGAACTCTGGAAACACCATATATTTT. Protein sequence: CSALGPNSGNTIYF.

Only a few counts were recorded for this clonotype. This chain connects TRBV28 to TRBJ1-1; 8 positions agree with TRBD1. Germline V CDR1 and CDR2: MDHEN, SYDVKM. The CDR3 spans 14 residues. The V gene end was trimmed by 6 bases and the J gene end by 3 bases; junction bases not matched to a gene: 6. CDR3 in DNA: TGTGCCAGCAGACCGACAGGGGAGGACACTGAAGCTTTCTTT. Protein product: CASRPTGEDTEAFF.

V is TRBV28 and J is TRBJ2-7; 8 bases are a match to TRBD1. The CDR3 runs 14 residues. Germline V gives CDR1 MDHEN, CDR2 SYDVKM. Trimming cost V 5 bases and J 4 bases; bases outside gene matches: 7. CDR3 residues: CASSRPGGVYEQYF. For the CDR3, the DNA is TGTGCCAGCAGTCGGCCAGGGGGCGTTTACGAGCAGTACTTC.

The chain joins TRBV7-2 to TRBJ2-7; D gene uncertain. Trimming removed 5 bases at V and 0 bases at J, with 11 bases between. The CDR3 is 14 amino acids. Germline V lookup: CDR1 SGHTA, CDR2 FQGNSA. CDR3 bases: TGTGCCAGCAGCCACTTACATTACTCCTACGAGCAGTACTTC. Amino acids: CASSHLHYSYEQYF.

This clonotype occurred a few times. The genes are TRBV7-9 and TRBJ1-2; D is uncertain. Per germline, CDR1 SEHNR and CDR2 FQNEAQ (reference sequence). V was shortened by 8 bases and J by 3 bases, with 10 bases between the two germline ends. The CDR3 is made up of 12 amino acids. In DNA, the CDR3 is TGTGCCAGCCGGGAGGGAGACTATGGCTACACCTTC. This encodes CASREGDYGYTF.

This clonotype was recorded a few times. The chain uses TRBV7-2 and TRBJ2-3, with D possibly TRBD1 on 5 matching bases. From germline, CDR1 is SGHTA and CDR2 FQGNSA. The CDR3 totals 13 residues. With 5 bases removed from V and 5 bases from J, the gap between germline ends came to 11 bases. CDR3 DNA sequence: TGTGCCAGCAGCGGGGTAGGGGTAGATACGCAGTATTTT. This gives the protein CASSGVGVDTQYF.

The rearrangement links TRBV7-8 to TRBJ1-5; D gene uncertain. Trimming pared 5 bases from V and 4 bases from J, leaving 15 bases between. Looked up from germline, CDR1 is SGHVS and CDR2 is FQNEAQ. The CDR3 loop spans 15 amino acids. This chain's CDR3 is CASSPGFTPNQPQHF. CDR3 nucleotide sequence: TGTGCCAGCAGCCCTGGGTTCACCCCAAATCAGCCCCAGCATTTT.

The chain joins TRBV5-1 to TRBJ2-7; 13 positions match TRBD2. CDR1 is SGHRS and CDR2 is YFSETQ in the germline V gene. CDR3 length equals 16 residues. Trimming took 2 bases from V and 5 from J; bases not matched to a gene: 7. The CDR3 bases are TGCGCCAGCAGCTTTGGTCCCGGACTAGCGGGGGACGAGCAGTACTTC. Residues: CASSFGPGLAGDEQYF.

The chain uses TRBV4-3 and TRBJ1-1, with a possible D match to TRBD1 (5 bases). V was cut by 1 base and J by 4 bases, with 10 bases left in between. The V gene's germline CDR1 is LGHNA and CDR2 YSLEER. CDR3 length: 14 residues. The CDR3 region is CASSQVRGGTEAFF. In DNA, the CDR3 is TGCGCCAGCAGCCAAGTCCGGGGCGGCACTGAAGCTTTCTTT.

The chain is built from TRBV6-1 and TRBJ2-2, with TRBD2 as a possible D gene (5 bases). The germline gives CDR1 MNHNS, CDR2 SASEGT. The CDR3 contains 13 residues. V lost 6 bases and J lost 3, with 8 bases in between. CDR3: CASRREYTGELFF. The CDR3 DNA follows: TGTGCCAGCAGAAGGGAGTACACCGGGGAGCTGTTTTTT.

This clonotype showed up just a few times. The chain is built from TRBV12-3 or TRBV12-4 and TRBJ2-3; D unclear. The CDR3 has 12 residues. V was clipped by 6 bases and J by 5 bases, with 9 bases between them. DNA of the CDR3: TGTGCCAGCAGCTCCCCCCGAGATACGCAGTATTTT. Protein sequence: CASSSPRDTQYF.

This chain's CDR3 is CAWSKGGAKTQYF. CDR3 DNA: TGTGCCTGGAGCAAGGGGGGCGCGAAGACCCAGTACTTC. This sequence joins TRBV30 and TRBJ2-5; D tentatively reads TRBD1 or TRBD2 (6 bases each). The germline V and J ends were trimmed by 3 bases and 6 bases, with 14 bases remaining between them. The CDR3 spans 13 residues. Germline V gene lookup returns CDR1 GTSNPN and CDR2 SVGIG (reference sequence). The full variable domain, in which reference TRBV30 and TRBJ2-5 provide the parts outside the CDR3, is SQTIHQWPATLVQPVGSPLSLECTVEGTSNPNLYWYRQAAGRGLQLLFYSVGIGQISSEVPQNLSASRPQDRQFILSSKKLLLSDSGFYLCAWSKGGAKTQYFGPGTRLLVL.

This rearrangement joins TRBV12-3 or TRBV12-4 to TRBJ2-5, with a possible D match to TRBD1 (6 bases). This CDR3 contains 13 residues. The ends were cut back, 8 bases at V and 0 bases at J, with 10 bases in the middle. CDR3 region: CASQGRYQETQYF. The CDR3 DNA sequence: TGTGCCAGCCAGGGGCGGTACCAAGAGACCCAGTACTTC.

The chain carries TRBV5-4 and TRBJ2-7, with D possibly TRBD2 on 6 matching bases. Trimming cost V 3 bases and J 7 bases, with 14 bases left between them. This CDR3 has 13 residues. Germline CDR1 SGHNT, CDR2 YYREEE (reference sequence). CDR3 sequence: CASSSQGGDEQYF. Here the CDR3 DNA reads TGTGCCAGCAGCTCTCAGGGAGGTGATGAGCAGTACTTC. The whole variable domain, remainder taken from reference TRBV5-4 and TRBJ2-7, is ETGVTQSPTHLIKTRGQQVTLRCSSQSGHNTVSWYQQALGQGPQFIFQYYREEENGRGNFPPRFSGLQFPNYSSELNVNALELDDSALYLCASSSQGGDEQYFGPGTRLTVT.

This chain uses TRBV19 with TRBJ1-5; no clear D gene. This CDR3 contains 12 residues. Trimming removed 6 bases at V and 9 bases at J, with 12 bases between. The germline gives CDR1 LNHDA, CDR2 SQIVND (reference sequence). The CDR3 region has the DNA TGTGCCAGTAGACGGCTTGATGGGCCCCAGCATTTT. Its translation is CASRRLDGPQHF.

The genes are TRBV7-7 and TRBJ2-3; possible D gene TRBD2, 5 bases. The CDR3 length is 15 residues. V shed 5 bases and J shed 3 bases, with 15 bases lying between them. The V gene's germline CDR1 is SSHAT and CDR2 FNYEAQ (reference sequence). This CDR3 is CASSPLGSVTDTQYF. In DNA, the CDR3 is TGTGCCAGCAGCCCACTAGGGAGCGTGACAGATACGCAGTATTTT.

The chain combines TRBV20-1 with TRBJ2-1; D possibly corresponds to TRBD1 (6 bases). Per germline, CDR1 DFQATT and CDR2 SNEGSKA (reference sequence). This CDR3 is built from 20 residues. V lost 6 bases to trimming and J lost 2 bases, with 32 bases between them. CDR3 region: CSAEVGARIDSFMAYNEQFF. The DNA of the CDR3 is TGCAGTGCCGAAGTGGGGGCGAGAATAGACTCCTTTATGGCCTACAATGAGCAGTTCTTC.

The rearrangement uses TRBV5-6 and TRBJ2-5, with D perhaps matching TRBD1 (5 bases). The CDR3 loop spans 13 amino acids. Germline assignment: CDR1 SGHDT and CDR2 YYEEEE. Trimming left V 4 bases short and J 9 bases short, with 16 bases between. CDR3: CASSSTGPRPQYF. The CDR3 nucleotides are TGTGCCAGCAGCAGTACAGGACCCCGACCCCAGTACTTC.

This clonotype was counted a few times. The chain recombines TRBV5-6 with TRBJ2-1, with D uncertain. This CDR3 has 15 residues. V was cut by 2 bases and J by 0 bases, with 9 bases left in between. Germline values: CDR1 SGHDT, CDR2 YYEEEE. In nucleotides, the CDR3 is TGTGCCAGCAGCTTTGAGCAAAGCTCCTACAATGAGCAGTTCTTC. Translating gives CASSFEQSSYNEQFF.

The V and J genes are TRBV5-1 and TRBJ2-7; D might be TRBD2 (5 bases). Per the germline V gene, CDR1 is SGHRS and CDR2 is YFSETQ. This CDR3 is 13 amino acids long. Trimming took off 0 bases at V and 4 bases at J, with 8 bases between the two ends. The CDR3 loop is CASSLAGNYEQYF. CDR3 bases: TGCGCCAGCAGCTTGGCGGGAAATTACGAGCAGTACTTC.

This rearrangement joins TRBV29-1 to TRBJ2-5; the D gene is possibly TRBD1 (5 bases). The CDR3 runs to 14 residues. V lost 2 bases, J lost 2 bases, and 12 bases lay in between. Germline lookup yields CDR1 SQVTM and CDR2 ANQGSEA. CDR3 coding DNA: TGCAGCGTTGAACAGGGTCCCGGGCAAGAGACCCAGTACTTC. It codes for CSVEQGPGQETQYF.